This TCR beta chain was sequenced for a study of blood T cell repertoires in COVID-19. Background on the study: Specimens from acute and convalescent COVID-19 originated in the United States, Italy and Spain. T cells, B-cell-depleted T cells, or PBMCs supplied cDNA or gDNA.

CDR1 MDHEN and CDR2 SYDVKM come from the germline V gene. The CDR3 is 12 residues long. Losses at the gene ends were 11 bases for V and 4 bases for J; bases not matched to a gene: 6. In the original workflow: It was from reference gene primer amplification that nucleated cell counts were estimated. The table came from immunoSEQ multiplex PCR; TCRdb's copy has only in-frame clones and leaves some out. The V and J calls and clone size come from that table; D and trimming were worked out from the DNA. The profile shows hundreds of thousands of clones, approximately 87% of them singletons. The table lists this clone with a few counts.

The V call is TRBV28, the J call TRBJ1-1, with TRBD1 identical over 8 bases. This TCR came from an older woman with active or convalescent COVID-19. What was sequenced was peripheral blood. The CDR3 region is CASQGARTEAFF. CDR3 DNA: TGTGCCTCCCAGGGGGCGCGCACTGAAGCTTTCTTT.